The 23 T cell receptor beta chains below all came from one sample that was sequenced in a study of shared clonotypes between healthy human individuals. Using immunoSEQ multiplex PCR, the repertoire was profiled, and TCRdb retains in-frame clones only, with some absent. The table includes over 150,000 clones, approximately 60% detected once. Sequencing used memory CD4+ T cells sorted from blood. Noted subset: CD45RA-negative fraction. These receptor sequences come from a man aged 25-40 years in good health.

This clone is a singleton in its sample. CDR3 protein: CASNLQGRDGYTF. In nucleotides, the CDR3 is TGTGCCAGCAATCTACAGGGACGAGATGGCTACACCTTC. The genes are TRBV6-6 and TRBJ1-2; D perhaps matches TRBD1 (6 bases). Trimming took 7 bases from V and 6 from J, leaving 15 bases between them. The CDR3 runs to 13 residues. The germline V gene has CDR1 MNHNY and CDR2 SVGAGI (reference sequence).

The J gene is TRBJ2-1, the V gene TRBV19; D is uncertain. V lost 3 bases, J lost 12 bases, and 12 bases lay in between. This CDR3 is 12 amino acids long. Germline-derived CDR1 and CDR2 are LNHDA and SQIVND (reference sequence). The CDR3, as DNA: TGTGCCAGTAGTATCCTCCCGGGCGTGCAGTTCTTC. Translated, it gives CASSILPGVQFF.

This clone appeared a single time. CDR3 residues: CASSQLSRSYNEQFF. The CDR3 coding sequence is TGTGCCAGCAGCCAATTGAGCCGGTCCTACAATGAGCAGTTCTTC. The V call is TRBV11-2, the J call TRBJ2-1, with no clear D. Trimming took 5 bases from V and 1 from J, leaving 12 bases between them. The CDR3 covers 15 residues. Germline CDR1 and CDR2: SGHAT and FQNNGV.

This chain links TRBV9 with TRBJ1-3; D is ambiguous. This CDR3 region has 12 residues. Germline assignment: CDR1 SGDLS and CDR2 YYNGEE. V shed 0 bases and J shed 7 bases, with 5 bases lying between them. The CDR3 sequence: CASSVAGNTIYF. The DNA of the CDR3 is TGTGCCAGCAGCGTAGCGGGGAACACCATATATTTT.

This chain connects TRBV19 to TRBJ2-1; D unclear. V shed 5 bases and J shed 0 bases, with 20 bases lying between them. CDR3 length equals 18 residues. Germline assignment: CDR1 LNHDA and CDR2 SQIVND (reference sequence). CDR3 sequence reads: CASSPKGSAFYSYNEQFF. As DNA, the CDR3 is TGTGCCAGTAGTCCCAAGGGCAGCGCCTTCTACTCCTACAATGAGCAGTTCTTC.

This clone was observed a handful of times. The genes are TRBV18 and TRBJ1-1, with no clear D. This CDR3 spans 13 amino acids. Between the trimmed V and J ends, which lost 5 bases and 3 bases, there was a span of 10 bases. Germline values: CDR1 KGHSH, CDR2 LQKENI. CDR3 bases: TGTGCCAGCTCATTGTTCGGTTACACTGAAGCTTTCTTT. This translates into CASSLFGYTEAFF.

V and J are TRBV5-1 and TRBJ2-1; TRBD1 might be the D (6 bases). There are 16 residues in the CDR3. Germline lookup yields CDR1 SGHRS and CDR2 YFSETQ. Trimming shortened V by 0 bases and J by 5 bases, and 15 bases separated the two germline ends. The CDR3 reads CASSLGLRDTNNEQFF. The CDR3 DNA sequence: TGCGCCAGCAGCTTGGGACTCCGGGACACCAACAATGAGCAGTTCTTC. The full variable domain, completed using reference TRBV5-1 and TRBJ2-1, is KAGVTQTPRYLIKTRGQQVTLSCSPISGHRSVSWYQQTPGQGLQFLFEYFSETQRNKGNFPGRFSGRQFSNSRSEMNVSTLELGDSALYLCASSLGLRDTNNEQFFGPGTRLTVL.

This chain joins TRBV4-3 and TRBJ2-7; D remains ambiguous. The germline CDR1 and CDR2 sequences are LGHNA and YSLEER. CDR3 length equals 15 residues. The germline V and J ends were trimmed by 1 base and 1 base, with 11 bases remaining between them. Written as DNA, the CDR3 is TGCGCCAGCAGCCAAGGCTGGGCCTCTTCCTACGAGCAGTACTTC. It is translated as CASSQGWASSYEQYF.

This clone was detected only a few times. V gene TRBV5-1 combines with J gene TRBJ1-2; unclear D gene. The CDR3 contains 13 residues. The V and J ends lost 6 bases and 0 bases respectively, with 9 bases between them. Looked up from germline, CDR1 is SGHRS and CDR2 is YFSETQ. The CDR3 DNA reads TGCGCCAGCAAGCGGGATTCTAACTATGGCTACACCTTC. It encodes CASKRDSNYGYTF.

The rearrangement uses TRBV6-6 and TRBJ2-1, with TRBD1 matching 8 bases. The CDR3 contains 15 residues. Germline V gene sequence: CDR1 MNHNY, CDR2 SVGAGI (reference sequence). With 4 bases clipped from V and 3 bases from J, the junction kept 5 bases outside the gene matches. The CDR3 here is CASSLTGAGYNEQFF. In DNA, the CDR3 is TGTGCCAGCAGTTTGACAGGGGCTGGCTACAATGAGCAGTTCTTC.

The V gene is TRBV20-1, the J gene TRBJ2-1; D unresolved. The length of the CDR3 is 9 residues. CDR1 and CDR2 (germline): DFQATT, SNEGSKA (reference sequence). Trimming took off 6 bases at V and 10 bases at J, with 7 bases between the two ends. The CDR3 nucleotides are TGCAGTGCGCGGCCCGAGCAGTTCTTC. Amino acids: CSARPEQFF.

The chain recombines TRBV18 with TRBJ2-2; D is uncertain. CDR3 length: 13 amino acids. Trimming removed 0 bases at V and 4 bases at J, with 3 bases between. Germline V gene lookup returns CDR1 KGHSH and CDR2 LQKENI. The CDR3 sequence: CASSPPFTGELFF. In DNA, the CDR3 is TGTGCCAGCTCACCACCGTTCACCGGGGAGCTGTTTTTT.

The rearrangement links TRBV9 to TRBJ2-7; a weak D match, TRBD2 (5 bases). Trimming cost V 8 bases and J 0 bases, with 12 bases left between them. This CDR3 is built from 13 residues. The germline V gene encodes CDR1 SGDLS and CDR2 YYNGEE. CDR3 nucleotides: TGTGCCAGGACTCGGACTGTCTCCTACGAGCAGTACTTC. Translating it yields CARTRTVSYEQYF.

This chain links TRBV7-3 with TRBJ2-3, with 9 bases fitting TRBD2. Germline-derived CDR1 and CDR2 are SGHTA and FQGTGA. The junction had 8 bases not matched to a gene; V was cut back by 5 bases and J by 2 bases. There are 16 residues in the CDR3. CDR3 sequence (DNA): TGTGCCAGCAGCCGAACGGCGGGGGGGATCACAGATACGCAGTATTTT. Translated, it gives CASSRTAGGITDTQYF.

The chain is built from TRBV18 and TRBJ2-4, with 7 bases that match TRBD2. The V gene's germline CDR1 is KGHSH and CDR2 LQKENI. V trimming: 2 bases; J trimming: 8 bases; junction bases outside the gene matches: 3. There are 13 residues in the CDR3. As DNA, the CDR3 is TGTGCCAGCTCACCATCGGCGGGGGACATTCAGTACTTC. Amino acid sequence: CASSPSAGDIQYF.

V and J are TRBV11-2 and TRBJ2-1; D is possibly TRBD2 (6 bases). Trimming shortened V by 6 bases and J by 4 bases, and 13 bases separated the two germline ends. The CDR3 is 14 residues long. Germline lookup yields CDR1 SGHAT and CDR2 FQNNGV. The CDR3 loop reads CASSNPGSYNEQFF. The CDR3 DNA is TGTGCCAGCAGTAATCCCGGGAGTTACAATGAGCAGTTCTTC.

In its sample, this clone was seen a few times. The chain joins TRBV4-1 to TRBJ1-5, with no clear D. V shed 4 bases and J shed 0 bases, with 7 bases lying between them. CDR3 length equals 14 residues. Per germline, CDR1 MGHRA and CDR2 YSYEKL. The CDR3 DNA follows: TGCGCCAGCAGCCGCGACACTAGCAATCAGCCCCAGCATTTT. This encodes CASSRDTSNQPQHF.

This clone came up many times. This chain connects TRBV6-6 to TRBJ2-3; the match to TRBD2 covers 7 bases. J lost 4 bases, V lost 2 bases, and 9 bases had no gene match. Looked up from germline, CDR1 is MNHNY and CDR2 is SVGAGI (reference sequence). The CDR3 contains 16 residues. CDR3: CASSYPWGGAPDTQYF. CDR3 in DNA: TGTGCCAGCAGTTACCCCTGGGGAGGGGCCCCAGATACGCAGTATTTT.

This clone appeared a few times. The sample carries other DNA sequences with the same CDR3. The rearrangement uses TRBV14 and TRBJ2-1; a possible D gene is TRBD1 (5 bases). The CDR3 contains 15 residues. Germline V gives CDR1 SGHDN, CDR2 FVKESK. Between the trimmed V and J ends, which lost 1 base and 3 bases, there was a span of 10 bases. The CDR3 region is CASSQGRRGYNEQFF. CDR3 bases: TGTGCCAGCAGCCAAGGCCGTAGGGGCTACAATGAGCAGTTCTTC.

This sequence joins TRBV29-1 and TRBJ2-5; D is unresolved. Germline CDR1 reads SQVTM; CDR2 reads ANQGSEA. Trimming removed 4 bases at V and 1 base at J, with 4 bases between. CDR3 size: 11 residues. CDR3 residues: CSVVSQETQYF. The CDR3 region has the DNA TGCAGCGTTGTATCCCAAGAGACCCAGTACTTC.

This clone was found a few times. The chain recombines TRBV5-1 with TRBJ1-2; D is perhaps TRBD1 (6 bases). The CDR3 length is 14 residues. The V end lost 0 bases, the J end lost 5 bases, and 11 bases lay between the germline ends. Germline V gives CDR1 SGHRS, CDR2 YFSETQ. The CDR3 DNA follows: TGCGCCAGCAGCTTGGCAACAGGGACATATGGCTACACCTTC. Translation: CASSLATGTYGYTF.

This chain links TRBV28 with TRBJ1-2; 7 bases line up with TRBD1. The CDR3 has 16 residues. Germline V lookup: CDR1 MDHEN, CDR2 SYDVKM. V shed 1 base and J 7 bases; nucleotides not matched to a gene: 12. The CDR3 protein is CASSLLTGAQSFGYTF. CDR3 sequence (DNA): TGTGCCAGCAGTTTATTAACAGGGGCACAAAGTTTTGGCTACACCTTC.

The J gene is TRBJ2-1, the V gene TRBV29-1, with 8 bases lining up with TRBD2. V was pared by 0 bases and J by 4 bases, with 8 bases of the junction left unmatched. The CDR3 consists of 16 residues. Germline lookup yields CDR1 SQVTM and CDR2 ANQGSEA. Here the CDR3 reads CSVEDAAGDVYNEQFF. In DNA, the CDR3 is TGCAGCGTTGAAGATGCAGCGGGAGATGTTTACAATGAGCAGTTCTTC.